This TCR beta chain stems from a study of response to subunit inactivated influenza vaccine. This CDR3 has 14 amino acids. The trim removed 5 bases at V and 2 bases at J, leaving 3 bases unmatched. Each CDR3 protein is one row after TCRdb ran MiXCR on the RT-PCR reads. The sample shows 500,000 or so distinct CDR3 sequences, 15% to 20% of them seen only once. The V call is TRBV12-3 or TRBV12-4, the J call TRBJ1-5, with 7 bases matching TRBD1. Sequences were derived from CD4+ T cells sorted from PBMCs, sampled roughly 24 months after vaccination. The sequence came from a man in his fifties or sixties who received an inactivated influenza vaccine. The CDR3: CASSTGQGNQPQHF. CDR3 coding DNA: TGTGCCAGCAGTACCGGACAGGGCAATCAGCCCCAGCATTTT.